This TCR beta chain originates from a study of T cells after yellow fever vaccination (dated by TCRdb to the late 2010s). In the study overall: The SMART-Seq v4 Ultra Low Input RNA kit was used to prepare libraries from fractions with low cell numbers. Blood was drawn at multiple timepoints before and after primary and secondary immunization, with bulk PBMC replicates and cell subsets isolated. Two healthy male donors, one aged 18 to 29 and one aged 30 to 40 years, were included in the cohort. To track T-cell clones before and after primary and booster YFV17D yellow fever vaccination, bulk TCR alpha and beta repertoires were sequenced longitudinally.

Comments on this clonotype: What this receptor recognizes is not known. This may be a read error, as it is one base from a much larger clone.

TCR cDNA was synthesized by 5'RACE template switching, which introduced a universal primer site and unique molecular identifiers. cDNA synthesis was primed from both the TCR alpha and TCR beta constant segments. Library amplification used two PCR steps, and the second PCR step added sample barcodes and sequencing adapters. Sequencing of libraries was done on Illumina HiSeq 2500 (2x100 bp) or NovaSeq (2x150 bp). As for the original processing: MIGEC handled demultiplexing of reads and collapsing into UMI consensus sequences, while MiXCR performed V(D)J alignment. Clonotypes responding to the vaccine were identified with edgeR on replicate PBMC samples, with the criteria of FDR below 0.01 and a log2 fold change above 5 up to day 15. Each bulk clonotype received a CD4 or CD8 identity based on whether the sequenced CD4 or CD8 repertoire contained that clonotype at higher abundance. In-frame beta chains were kept once TCRdb had trimmed the public reads at Q25 with fastp and called clones with MiXCR. One record per CDR3 amino acid sequence lists the most common genes and DNA. The V and J calls were determined by TCRdb, not by the authors. Recorded for this sample are some 68,000 distinct CDR3 sequences; more than 6.5% of them occurred a single time. About 39% of the sample is taken by the ten largest.

From a lookup of the germline V gene (reference sequence), CDR1 and CDR2 are DFQATT and SNEGSKA. Including cysteine and phenylalanine, the CDR3 has 13 amino acids. Only the CDR3 part of the read is kept: 39 bases, read in frame from the first base. The germline ends are 10 bases apart after V is trimmed by 3 bases and J by 2 bases. Study-wide conclusions, independent of this receptor: A small fraction of clonotypes appeared in both the CD4 and CD8 compartments, likely as a result of convergent recombination. Because only two donors were included in the study, the extent to which the findings can be generalized is limited. Most clones expanded after primary vaccination were re-detected after the booster (almost 98% of CD4 and roughly 87% of CD8), suggesting broad memory maintenance. The secondary T-cell response was weaker than the primary response but faster, peaking on day 5 instead of day 15. Computational filtering was needed because FACS-sorted repertoires could contain abundant contaminating clonotypes from the bulk population.

Reading the label with the study, this specimen's treatment or condition is: live attenuated yellow fever vaccine strain. A standard Ficoll-Paque protocol was used to isolate PBMCs from peripheral blood. Dynabeads CD4 and CD8 positive selection kits were used to isolate CD4 and CD8 T-cell fractions. TriZol was used to extract RNA from bulk PBMCs, CD4 and CD8 fractions, and dextramer-positive and dextramer-negative fractions. This clonotype originated in a man between 18 and 35 years old who received the YFV17D yellow fever vaccine. The chain is encoded by TRBV20-1 joined to TRBJ2-5, and perhaps TRBD1 as D gene, on 5 matching bases. Material: CD8+ T cells sorted from PBMCs, obtained more than 35 days after the first yellow fever vaccination. The CDR3 amino acid sequence is: CSASAAGQETQYF. The nucleotides are TGCAGTGCTAGCGCAGCAGGGCAAGAGACCCAGTACTTC.